One sample yielded the 18 T cell receptor beta chains listed below, sequenced in a study of human T cells and chemical hapten exposure. TCRdb ran MiXCR on the RACE reads and lists one entry per CDR3 protein. The repertoire holds approximately 73,000 distinct CDR3 sequences, with 10% as singletons. Time point denoted: patch test 1, 2 weeks after DPC sensitization. Stated treatment: therapeutic diphenylcyclopropenone sensitization with weekly scalp DPC. The material sequenced was whole blood, taken in connection with sensitization to the hapten diphenylcyclopropenone (DPC). The receptors come from a woman in her forties or fifties with alopecia areata. Some clones in this sample may be carry-over from other donors' samples.

This clonotype was seen only a few times. J is TRBJ2-7 and V is TRBV7-2; D perhaps matches TRBD1 (6 bases). The germline CDR1 and CDR2 sequences are SGHTA and FQGNSA. The CDR3 contains 15 residues. V shed 1 base and J shed 0 bases, with 10 bases lying between them. The CDR3 protein is CASSLVGQSSYEQYF. For the CDR3, the DNA is TGTGCCAGCAGCTTAGTAGGACAGAGCTCCTACGAGCAGTACTTC.

This chain's CDR3 is CASSLARDDIQYF. The DNA for the CDR3 is TGTGCCAGCAGCTTAGCGCGAGACGACATTCAGTACTTC. The chain uses TRBV7-9 and TRBJ2-4; D ambiguous. Germline assignment: CDR1 SEHNR and CDR2 FQNEAQ (reference sequence). The CDR3 extends over 13 amino acids. V lost 0 bases and J 8 bases, leaving 8 bases between the germline ends. Filled out from reference TRBV7-9 and TRBJ2-4, the complete variable domain reads DTGVSQNPRHKITKRGQNVTFRCDPISEHNRLYWYRQTLGQGPEFLTYFQNEAQLEKSRLLSDRFSAERPKGSFSTLEIQRTEQGDSAMYLCASSLARDDIQYFGAGTRLSVL.

At least ten counts were recorded for this clonotype. V and J are TRBV18 and TRBJ2-6, with 7 positions matching TRBD1. From germline, CDR1 is KGHSH and CDR2 LQKENI. This CDR3 is built from 16 residues. The V and J ends lost 0 bases and 5 bases, in that order; junction bases with no gene match: 4. CDR3 in amino acids: CASSPPTGQRANVLTF. As DNA, the CDR3 is TGTGCCAGCTCACCACCGACAGGGCAAAGGGCCAACGTCCTGACTTTC.

The chain employs TRBV7-9 and TRBJ2-5; no reliable D call. V was clipped by 4 bases and J by 5 bases, with 20 bases between them. Germline V CDR1 and CDR2: SEHNR, FQNEAQ (reference sequence). This CDR3 region has 16 residues. CDR3 loop: CASSYGRPGSGETQYF. Here the CDR3 DNA reads TGTGCCAGCAGCTATGGACGCCCAGGCTCCGGGGAGACCCAGTACTTC.

The chain joins TRBV29-1 to TRBJ1-2; 9 bases fit TRBD1. Germline-derived CDR1 and CDR2 are SQVTM and ANQGSEA. The CDR3 totals 14 residues. The J segment lost 8 bases and the V segment lost 4 bases, leaving 11 bases of the junction unmatched. CDR3: CSVGFGTGIGGYTF. The DNA of the CDR3 is TGCAGCGTTGGTTTCGGGACAGGGATTGGAGGCTACACCTTC.

Many counts were recorded for this clonotype. The chain has TRBV11-2 and TRBJ2-7, with 8 bases matching TRBD2. CDR3 size: 15 residues. Germline CDR1 SGHAT, CDR2 FQNNGV. Trimming took 5 bases from V and 4 from J; bases not matched to a gene: 10. CDR3 in DNA: TGTGCCAGCAGCCCCGCCGGGACTAGAATGTACGAGCAGTACTTC. This encodes CASSPAGTRMYEQYF.

This clonotype was seen a few times. The chain employs TRBV6-1 and TRBJ1-1; D possibly corresponds to TRBD1 (5 bases). The CDR3 runs 14 residues. Germline assignment: CDR1 MNHNS and CDR2 SASEGT. V was cut by 5 bases and J by 6 bases, with 16 bases left in between. The DNA for the CDR3 is TGTGCCAGCAGTCTCGTCAGGGTGTCAGCTGAAGCTTTCTTT. Translating gives CASSLVRVSAEAFF.

This clonotype was picked up a small number of times. This sequence joins TRBV28 and TRBJ2-6; D is unclear. Germline loops: CDR1 MDHEN, CDR2 SYDVKM. Trimming cost V 8 bases and J 4 bases, with 15 bases left between them. This CDR3 region has 15 residues. The CDR3 reads CASGNPGSGANVLTF. As DNA, the CDR3 is TGTGCCAGCGGGAACCCAGGTTCCGGGGCCAACGTCCTGACTTTC.

Here the CDR3 DNA reads TGTGCCAGCAGTGAACAACAGGGGCTATACAATGAGCAGTTCTTC. As protein: CASSEQQGLYNEQFF. The chain couples TRBV6-4 to TRBJ2-1, with 7 bases matching TRBD1. Losses at the gene ends were 3 bases for V and 4 bases for J; bases not matched to a gene: 6. The CDR3 contains 15 residues. Germline-derived CDR1 and CDR2 are MRHNA and SNTAGT.

This clonotype was picked up many times. The chain recombines TRBV2 with TRBJ2-1; no clear D. V was pared by 1 base and J by 2 bases, with 9 bases between. Germline loops: CDR1 SNHLY, CDR2 FYNNEI. The CDR3 is 15 amino acids. In DNA, the CDR3 is TGTGCCAGCAGTGAAGAGCAGGCCACCTACAATGAGCAGTTCTTC. It translates to CASSEEQATYNEQFF.

The gene calls are TRBV4-2 and TRBJ2-2; TRBD1 might be the D (6 bases). The CDR3 has 15 residues. Trimming pared 6 bases from V and 5 bases from J, leaving 16 bases between. Per germline, CDR1 LGHNA and CDR2 YNFKEQ. The CDR3: CASSSERRGTGELFF. The CDR3 DNA reads as TGTGCCAGCAGTTCTGAACGCAGGGGAACCGGGGAGCTGTTTTTT.

This chain uses TRBV20-1 with TRBJ2-2; D might be TRBD1 (5 bases). CDR1 and CDR2 from the germline V gene are DFQATT and SNEGSKA (reference sequence). Trimming removed 2 bases at V and 1 base at J, with 14 bases between. CDR3 length equals 16 residues. The CDR3, as DNA: TGCAGTGCTAGACCATCCCCCCAGGGGAACACCGGGGAGCTGTTTTTT. Translated: CSARPSPQGNTGELFF.

The chain combines TRBV20-1 with TRBJ2-4; TRBD2 is a possible D gene (5 bases). The CDR3 totals 14 residues. CDR1 and CDR2 from the germline V gene are DFQATT and SNEGSKA (reference sequence). DNA of the CDR3: TGCATTCCCGGGAAGACCGCATATACGAACATTCAGTACTTC. Its protein is CIPGKTAYTNIQYF.

This clonotype occurred a few times. The chain uses TRBV5-5 and TRBJ2-7; no definite D call. V was cut by 1 base and J by 7 bases, with 9 bases left in between. The CDR3 consists of 12 residues. Germline CDR1 and CDR2: SGHKS and YYEKEE (reference sequence). The CDR3 bases are TGTGCCAGCAGCTTGAGCCGTCAAGAGCAGTACTTC. It codes for CASSLSRQEQYF.

Only a few counts were recorded for this clonotype. This sequence joins TRBV9 and TRBJ2-5; possible D gene TRBD2, 5 bases. There are 17 residues in the CDR3. Germline assignment: CDR1 SGDLS and CDR2 YYNGEE. The ends were cut back, 3 bases at V and 0 bases at J, with 18 bases in the middle. Here the CDR3 reads CASSDGGVPSYQETQYF. In nucleotides, the CDR3 is TGTGCCAGCAGCGACGGAGGAGTACCCTCCTACCAAGAGACCCAGTACTTC. The complete variable domain, with remaining parts taken from reference TRBV9 and TRBJ2-5, reads DSGVTQTPKHLITATGQRVTLRCSPRSGDLSVYWYQQSLDQGLQFLIQYYNGEERAKGNILERFSAQQFPDLHSELNLSSLELGDSALYFCASSDGGVPSYQETQYFGPGTRLLVL.

This clonotype was counted a few times. The J gene is TRBJ2-6, the V gene TRBV18, with D hard to call. The germline V and J ends were trimmed by 3 bases and 1 base, with 4 bases remaining between them. Germline V gives CDR1 KGHSH, CDR2 LQKENI. The CDR3 consists of 14 residues. The CDR3 is CASSPSSGANVLTF. CDR3 coding DNA: TGTGCCAGCTCACCGTCTTCTGGGGCCAACGTCCTGACTTTC.

The rearrangement links TRBV7-9 to TRBJ1-2; D call uncertain. The CDR3 is 13 amino acids. The germline V and J ends were trimmed by 7 bases and 5 bases, with 14 bases remaining between them. The germline gives CDR1 SEHNR, CDR2 FQNEAQ (reference sequence). The CDR3 here is CASNPPGPYGYTF. The DNA of the CDR3 is TGTGCCAGCAACCCCCCCGGGCCTTATGGCTACACCTTC.

This clonotype was recorded many times. The chain combines TRBV18 with TRBJ1-5, with 7 positions matching TRBD1. With V trimmed by 2 bases and J by 3 bases, 1 base remained unmatched. The CDR3 has 14 amino acids. CDR1 KGHSH and CDR2 LQKENI come from the germline V gene. The CDR3 nucleotides read TGTGCCAGCTCACCAGGGACAGACAATCAGCCCCAGCATTTT. Its translation is CASSPGTDNQPQHF.